Listed below are T cell receptor beta chains from one sample, sequenced in a study of cytomegalovirus exposure and HLA in healthy donors. Profiled with immunoSEQ multiplex PCR; TCRdb holds only in-frame clones, not every one. The profile shows fewer than 200,000 clones, roughly 91% of them singletons. Source material: PBMCs. All receptors derive from a man aged 18 to 29 in good health and CMV-seropositive. Both conserved end residues are trimmed from each CDR3. The D gene is left open where the match is weak.

v_call	j_call	d_call	cdr3_aa
TRBV7-6	TRBJ2-2	TRBD1	ASSSRQGTGELF
TRBV28	TRBJ1-5	TRBD1	ASRPRTGGGQPQH
TRBV19	TRBJ2-3	TRBD2	ASSNPRDSGRSSDTQY
TRBV29-1	TRBJ2-5	-	SVFGPQGEETQY
TRBV19	TRBJ1-5	TRBD1	ASSMPDRGLQPQH
TRBV2	TRBJ2-7	TRBD2	ASTDAWLAGRYEQY
TRBV19	TRBJ2-5	-	ASSQIPDITVAKETQY
TRBV6-5	TRBJ2-7	-	ASKAGSRSTYEQY
TRBV2	TRBJ2-2	TRBD2	ASSRLAGRTGELF
TRBV4-1	TRBJ2-1	TRBD1	ASSPQTGPYNEQF
TRBV28	TRBJ2-5	-	ASSFGGQTQY
TRBV29-1	TRBJ2-1	-	SVEDPRQGLGEQF
TRBV5-1	TRBJ1-4	-	ASSLDGTRNEKLF
TRBV9	TRBJ2-1	TRBD2	ASTGTSGNEQF
TRBV7-3	TRBJ2-1	TRBD1	ASSRLGQGTYNEQF
TRBV4-1	TRBJ1-4	-	ASSQLGAIGEKLF
TRBV13	TRBJ2-7	-	ASSAPGAGVQY
TRBV13	TRBJ1-1	-	ASSVDRYMNTEAF
TRBV7-2	TRBJ2-5	TRBD2	ASSWGGVQETQY
TRBV28	TRBJ1-5	-	ATLGLDQPQH
TRBV5-1	TRBJ2-5	TRBD2	ASSRWASGSLQY
TRBV7-9	TRBJ2-7	TRBD2	ASSFGTSGSEQY
TRBV28	TRBJ1-1	-	ASSLGAGEAF
TRBV12-5	TRBJ1-2	TRBD1	ASALQGIYGYT
TRBV18	TRBJ2-1	-	ASSLTGEDEQF
TRBV19	TRBJ1-5	-	ASSISGRGGNQPQH
TRBV9	TRBJ2-1	TRBD2	ASSLGASGFNEQF
TRBV5-4	TRBJ2-7	TRBD2	ASSLGAGSYEQY
TRBV7-6	TRBJ2-1	-	ASSLESSPSEQF
TRBV11-3	TRBJ2-2	TRBD2	ASSFGSSREGGGELF
TRBV4-2	TRBJ2-1	-	ASSQSQSPGLSWNEQF
TRBV6-6	TRBJ2-7	TRBD2	ASSYASGTSYEQY
TRBV28	TRBJ2-1	TRBD1	ASIPWGTGGGYSSYNEQF
TRBV15	TRBJ2-1	-	ATSGQVGYNEQF
TRBV12-5	TRBJ1-5	-	ASVQGRTNQPQH
TRBV4-1	TRBJ1-4	TRBD1	ASSQASGTGFEKLF
TRBV19	TRBJ1-2	-	ASSIATGSDYGYT
TRBV18	TRBJ2-3	-	ASSGITGSTSTDTQY
TRBV28	TRBJ2-7	TRBD1	ASVSPGQGAGEQY
TRBV2	TRBJ2-6	TRBD1	ASSGTDNFSGANVLT
TRBV20-1	TRBJ1-2	TRBD1	SALTGDGYT
TRBV5-1	TRBJ2-7	-	ASSLGFSGETYEQY
TRBV11-2	TRBJ2-3	TRBD2	ASSLALAGVGTDTQY
TRBV7-9	TRBJ2-3	-	ASSLGTAGTDTQY
TRBV11-1	TRBJ2-7	-	ASSALAGGEHEQY
TRBV7-6	TRBJ2-2	TRBD1	ASSLGTGSGTGELF
TRBV19	TRBJ2-1	TRBD1	ASRDRGREQF
TRBV10-1	TRBJ2-7	TRBD2	ASSEYSGPAGYEQY
TRBV4-1	TRBJ2-1	TRBD2	ASRRGLAGTSSYNEQF
TRBV5-1	TRBJ1-2	-	ASSLAVSDYGYT
TRBV18	TRBJ1-1	-	ASSPGEGGAAEAF
TRBV6-1	TRBJ1-5	TRBD1	ASTRDRSNQPQH